This T cell receptor beta chain was observed in a study of blood T cell repertoires in COVID-19. This CDR3 is 13 amino acids long. Trimming left V 5 bases short and J 2 bases short, with 10 bases between. From germline, CDR1 is SNHLY and CDR2 FYNNEI. Profiling relied on immunoSEQ multiplex PCR, and the TCRdb table lists in-frame clones only, not all of them. The sample records under 500,000 clones, 87% being singletons. The chain has TRBV2 and TRBJ2-7; D is uncertain. What was sequenced was PBMCs or T cells enriched from blood (not recorded which). The sequence derives from a woman between 18 and 29 years old with acute COVID-19. The CDR3 coding sequence is TGTGCCAGCAGTAGACTCGGTCCCTACGAGCAGTACTTC. Its translation: CASSRLGPYEQYF.